This T cell receptor (beta chain) was recovered during a study of blood T cell repertoires in COVID-19. Across the whole study: T cells, B-cell-depleted T cells, or PBMCs provided the cDNA or gDNA that served as material.

Methods used by the authors: Nucleated cell counts were estimated from reference gene primer amplification. Method: immunoSEQ multiplex PCR; TCRdb's copy keeps in-frame clones and lacks some. That table is the source of V, J and clone size, and D and trimming were worked out from the DNA. The data hold under 55,000 clones, with 70% to 80% observed a single time. Sequenced material: peripheral blood. This sequence was found in an older man with acute or convalescent COVID-19.

The CDR3 loop reads CASSRTGSTSLNQPQHF. Here the CDR3 DNA reads TGTGCCAGCAGTCGGACAGGAAGTACAAGCCTCAATCAGCCCCAGCATTTT. This chain joins TRBV28 and TRBJ1-5; 7 nucleotides match TRBD1. V gave up 5 bases and J gave up 3 bases; unmatched junction bases: 13. This CDR3 has 17 residues. Germline values: CDR1 MDHEN, CDR2 SYDVKM.